The 9 T cell receptor beta chains in this list originate from one sample, sequenced in a study of molecular identifiers for immune sequencing clone quantification. One entry per CDR3 protein results from TCRdb running MiXCR on the PCR reads. The table shows some 100,000 distinct CDR3 sequences, with about 35% occurring only once. The sequencing sample was made of naive CD8+ T cells from blood, with Jurkat cell RNA spiked in. Subset reported: FACS-sorted CD8+CD4-CCR7+CD45RA+ naive T cells. The receptors were sampled from a human donor in good health. Some libraries in this study had Jurkat cell RNA spiked in.

On this clonotype: This could be a read error, since a much larger clone is one nucleotide away. This rearrangement joins TRBV7-9 to TRBJ2-7, with 7 bases lining up with TRBD1. The germline gives CDR1 SEHNR, CDR2 FQNEAQ (reference sequence). CDR3 length: 14 residues. CDR3 in amino acids: CARSLVQGAYEQYF. For the CDR3, the DNA is TGTGCCCGCAGCTTAGTCCAGGGGGCCTACGAGCAGTACTTC.

CDR3 sequence: CASSSGAGESYNEQFF. Here the CDR3 DNA reads TGTGCCAGCAGTAGTGGAGCGGGAGAGTCCTACAATGAGCAGTTCTTC. The V and J genes are TRBV5-4 and TRBJ2-1; 8 bases match TRBD2. J was trimmed by 1 base and V by 5 bases; bases with no gene match: 8. Germline loops: CDR1 SGHNT, CDR2 YYREEE (reference sequence). CDR3 size: 16 residues.

The genes are TRBV7-6 and TRBJ2-3, with 11 positions matching TRBD1. J was trimmed by 2 bases and V by 11 bases; bases with no gene match: 21. Germline V gives CDR1 SGHVS, CDR2 FNYEAQ. The CDR3 is 19 amino acids. CDR3 sequence: CAGMGGQGAFSGVTDTQYF. CDR3 sequence (DNA): TGTGCCGGCATGGGCGGACAGGGGGCTTTTAGCGGGGTCACAGATACGCAGTATTTT.

The sample holds many counts of this clonotype. Written as DNA, the CDR3 is TGTGCCAGCAGTTACGGACAGTACGAGCAGTACTTC. Translation: CASSYGQYEQYF. V gene TRBV6-2 or TRBV6-3 combines with J gene TRBJ2-7; the D gene is possibly TRBD1 (6 bases). Per germline, CDR1 MNHEY and CDR2 SVGEGT. The V end lost 2 bases, the J end lost 4 bases, and 6 bases lay between the germline ends. The CDR3 sequence is 12 residues long.

This clonotype occurred a few times. One junction end does not reproduce the germline sequence, and a read error may be involved. The J gene is TRBJ2-7, the V gene TRBV9; the D gene is possibly TRBD2 (5 bases). The germline CDR1 and CDR2 sequences are SGDLS and YYNGEE. CDR3 size: 15 residues. CDR3 nucleotides: TGTGCCAGCAGTCTTCGTGAGGGCCTCTCCCACGAGCAGTACTTC. Translated: CASSLREGLSHEQYF.

This clonotype showed up just a few times. The chain has TRBV20-1 and TRBJ2-1, with TRBD2 matching 7 bases. This CDR3 comprises 15 residues. The V segment lost 6 bases and the J segment 8 bases; nucleotides outside the gene matches: 16. The germline CDR1 and CDR2 sequences are DFQATT and SNEGSKA (reference sequence). Here the CDR3 reads CSAPGGRGRAYEQFF. The CDR3 DNA reads as TGCAGTGCCCCGGGGGGACGGGGTAGGGCCTATGAGCAGTTCTTC.

The chain employs TRBV4-3 and TRBJ2-1, with TRBD2 as a possible D gene (6 bases). CDR3 length: 15 residues. Per germline, CDR1 LGHNA and CDR2 YSLEER. Trimming took 3 bases from V and 2 from J, leaving 11 bases between them. The CDR3 spells CASSHGTFAYNEQFF. CDR3 nucleotide sequence: TGCGCCAGCAGCCATGGGACTTTCGCCTACAATGAGCAGTTCTTC.

This clonotype was detected many times. In nucleotides, the CDR3 is TGTGCCAGCAGCTTAGAAGACAGGTCTGAAGCTTTCTTT. Its translation: CASSLEDRSEAFF. The rearrangement uses TRBV13 and TRBJ1-1, with D possibly matching TRBD1 (6 bases). The CDR3 has 13 amino acids. Deletions cut 1 base from V and 6 bases from J, with 9 bases between. Germline V gene sequence: CDR1 PRHDT, CDR2 FYEKMQ (reference sequence). Using reference TRBV13 and TRBJ1-1 for the parts outside the CDR3, the full variable domain is AAGVIQSPRHLIKEKRETATLKCYPIPRHDTVYWYQQGPGQDPQFLISFYEKMQSDKGSIPDRFSAQQFSDYHSELNMSSLELGDSALYFCASSLEDRSEAFFGQGTRLTVV.

The chain couples TRBV4-1 to TRBJ2-2; 7 nucleotides match TRBD1. J was trimmed by 6 bases and V by 2 bases; bases with no gene match: 12. Germline CDR1 reads MGHRA; CDR2 reads YSYEKL. The CDR3 is 17 residues long. Here the CDR3 reads CASSQNMGTGESGELFF. CDR3 sequence (DNA): TGCGCCAGCAGCCAAAATATGGGAACAGGGGAGTCCGGGGAGCTGTTTTTT.